This TCR beta chain is drawn from a study of blood T cell repertoires in COVID-19. The V segment lost 2 bases and the J segment 0 bases; nucleotides outside the gene matches: 4. The CDR3 runs to 16 residues. Germline assignment: CDR1 MNHEY and CDR2 SVGAGI. Per the authors' pipeline: Amplified reference gene primers provided the basis for estimating nucleated cell counts. The protocol was immunoSEQ multiplex PCR, while the TCRdb copy is restricted to in-frame clones and leaves out a portion. The V and J calls and clone size were taken over from that table, and D and trimming were inferred from the DNA. The table includes about 59,000 clones, more than 60% detected once.

This TCR derives from a woman between 45 and 65 years old with active or convalescent COVID-19. Sequencing was carried out using peripheral blood. The rearrangement joins TRBV6-5 to TRBJ2-1; 7 positions match TRBD1. CDR3 protein: CASSYGAGGSYNEQFF. Written as DNA, the CDR3 is TGTGCCAGCAGTTACGGCGCAGGGGGCTCCTACAATGAGCAGTTCTTC.